This T cell receptor (beta chain) was identified during a study of blood T cell repertoires in COVID-19. About the research overall: Material from acute and convalescent COVID-19 was sourced from the United States, Italy and Spain.

Clones were sequenced by immunoSEQ multiplex PCR, and TCRdb holds only the in-frame ones, with some missing. The sample lists around 300,000 clones, more than 80% occurring once. Deletions cut 10 bases from V and 3 bases from J, with 10 bases between. The CDR3 has 12 residues. In germline, CDR1 is MNHEY, CDR2 SMNVEV (reference sequence). The source material was PBMCs or T cells enriched from blood (not recorded which). This clonotype was sampled from a woman younger than 35 who had recovered from COVID-19. The chain uses TRBV27 and TRBJ2-1; D may be TRBD2 (6 bases). The CDR3 coding sequence is TGTGCCACCGGAGGGGTCTACAATGAGCAGTTCTTC. Amino acid sequence: CATGGVYNEQFF.